The rows below give T cell receptor beta chains drawn from one sample of a study of cytomegalovirus exposure and HLA in healthy donors. The method was immunoSEQ multiplex PCR; TCRdb's version includes in-frame clones alone and lacks a portion of them. The sample holds 85,000 to 100,000 clones; over 70% are singletons and the top ten take about 1.2%. Sequences were obtained from PBMCs. These receptors all stem from a girl aged 2 to 10 in good health and CMV-seropositive. Each CDR3 is given with its conserved first and last residue. The D gene is left open where the match is weak. Some rows have no size entry. The others give once, few or many, or a class for an expanded clone.

J gene	D gene	clone size	V gene	CDR3 DNA	CDR3 protein
TRBJ2-7	TRBD1	-	TRBV27	TGTGCCAGCAGCCCTGGGACAGAGGCCTACGAGCAGTACTTC	CASSPGTEAYEQYF
TRBJ2-3	TRBD2	-	TRBV29-1	TGCAGCGTTGGGACTAGCGGGAAGCCAGATACGCAGTATTTT	CSVGTSGKPDTQYF
TRBJ1-2	-	-	TRBV5-1	TGCGCCAGCAGCTTGTTCGAGGCCGGTAACTATGGCTACACCTTC	CASSLFEAGNYGYTF
TRBJ2-7	-	-	TRBV7-6	TGTGCCAGCAGCCCCCTCAGGGGTGCTCTTCGAGATCTCTACGAGCAGTACTTC	CASSPLRGALRDLYEQYF
TRBJ2-3	-	-	TRBV19	TGTGCCAGTAGACAGTCGGATACGCAGTATTTT	CASRQSDTQYF
TRBJ2-2	TRBD1	-	TRBV28	TGTGCCAGCAGATCCGGACAGGGGGGCCCCGGGGAGCTGTTTTTT	CASRSGQGGPGELFF
TRBJ1-1	-	few	TRBV30	TGTGCCTGGAGTAGGCAGGGCCGGACTGAAGCTTTCTTT	CAWSRQGRTEAFF
TRBJ2-5	TRBD2	-	TRBV27	TGTGCCAGCAGTTTAATTCCGGGAGGGCGGGAGACCCAGTACTTC	CASSLIPGGRETQYF
TRBJ2-7	-	-	TRBV27	TGTGCCAGCAGTTTCCAACTAGGACGCTACGAGCAGTACTTC	CASSFQLGRYEQYF
TRBJ1-1	-	-	TRBV27	TGTGCCAGCAGTTTGGGGGGAAACACTGAAGCTTTCTTT	CASSLGGNTEAFF
TRBJ2-3	TRBD1	-	TRBV11-2	TGTGCCAGCAGTCCGGGACAGGGCAGGGGGACAGATACGCAGTATTTT	CASSPGQGRGTDTQYF
TRBJ1-1	TRBD1	-	TRBV29-1	TGCAGCGTTTCAGGGGGCTGGGACACTGAAGCTTTCTTT	CSVSGGWDTEAFF
TRBJ2-2	TRBD1	-	TRBV7-9	TGTGCCAGCAGCCCGGCCGGGACAGGGGGCACCGGGGAGCTGTTTTTT	CASSPAGTGGTGELFF
TRBJ2-1	TRBD1	-	TRBV5-1	TGCGCCAGCAGTCCCCGGGACAGGGGCTCCAGCGACCCCCCCAATGAGCAGTTCTTC	CASSPRDRGSSDPPNEQFF
TRBJ2-1	TRBD2	-	TRBV4-1	TGCGCCAGCAGCTATATAGCGGGAACGAGAAATGAGCAGTTCTTC	CASSYIAGTRNEQFF
TRBJ1-5	-	-	TRBV18	TGTGCCAGCTCACCCGCAGGTAATAGCAATCAGCCCCAGCATTTT	CASSPAGNSNQPQHF
TRBJ2-7	-	-	TRBV7-9	TGTGCCAGCAGCCCCTTTAGGGGGGGCAGGCGGCGATCCTACGAGCAGTACTTC	CASSPFRGGRRRSYEQYF
TRBJ2-1	TRBD2	-	TRBV19	TGTGCCAGCTCTAGCGGACTTTACAATGAGCAGTTCTTC	CASSSGLYNEQFF
TRBJ1-4	-	-	TRBV28	TGTGCCAGCAGTTTCACAGGGACGGGTAATGAAAAACTGTTTTTT	CASSFTGTGNEKLFF
TRBJ2-2	-	few	TRBV15	TGTGCCACCAGCAGAGGGACTCCTACGGAAACCGGGGAGCTGTTTTTT	CATSRGTPTETGELFF